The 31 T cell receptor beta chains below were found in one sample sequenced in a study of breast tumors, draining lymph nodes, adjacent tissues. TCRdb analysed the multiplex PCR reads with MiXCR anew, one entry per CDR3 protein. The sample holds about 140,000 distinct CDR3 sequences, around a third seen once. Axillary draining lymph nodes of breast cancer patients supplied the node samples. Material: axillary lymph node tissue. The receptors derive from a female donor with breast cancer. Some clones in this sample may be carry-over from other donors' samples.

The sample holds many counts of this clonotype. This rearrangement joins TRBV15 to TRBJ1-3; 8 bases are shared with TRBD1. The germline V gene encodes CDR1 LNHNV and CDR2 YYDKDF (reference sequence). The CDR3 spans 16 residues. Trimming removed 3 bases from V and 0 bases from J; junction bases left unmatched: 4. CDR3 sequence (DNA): TGTGCCACCAGCAGTGCAGGGGGCTTCTCTGGAAACACCATATATTTT. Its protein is CATSSAGGFSGNTIYF.

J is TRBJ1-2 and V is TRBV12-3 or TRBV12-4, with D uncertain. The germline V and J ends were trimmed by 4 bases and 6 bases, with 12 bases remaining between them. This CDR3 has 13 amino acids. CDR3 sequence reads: CASSSPWSNGYTF. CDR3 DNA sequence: TGTGCCAGCAGTTCCCCGTGGAGTAATGGCTACACCTTC.

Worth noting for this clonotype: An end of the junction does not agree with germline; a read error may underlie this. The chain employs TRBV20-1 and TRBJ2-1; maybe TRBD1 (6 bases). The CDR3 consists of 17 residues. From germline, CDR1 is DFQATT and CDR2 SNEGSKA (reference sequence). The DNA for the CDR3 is TGCAGTGCCAGAGCCCCTCGACAGGCGACCTCCTACAATGAGCAGTTCTTC. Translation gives CSARAPRQATSYNEQFF.

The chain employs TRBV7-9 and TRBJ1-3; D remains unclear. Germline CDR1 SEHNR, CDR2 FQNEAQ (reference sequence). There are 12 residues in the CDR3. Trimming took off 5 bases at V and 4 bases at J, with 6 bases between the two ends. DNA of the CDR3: TGTGCCAGCAGCGATTTCGGAAACACCATATATTTT. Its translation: CASSDFGNTIYF.

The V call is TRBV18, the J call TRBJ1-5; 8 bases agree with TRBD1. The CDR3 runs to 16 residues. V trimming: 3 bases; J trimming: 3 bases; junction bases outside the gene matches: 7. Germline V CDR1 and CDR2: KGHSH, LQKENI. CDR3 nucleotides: TGTGCCAGCTCACCCCCGACAGGGGAGAACAATCAGCCCCAGCATTTT. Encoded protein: CASSPPTGENNQPQHF.

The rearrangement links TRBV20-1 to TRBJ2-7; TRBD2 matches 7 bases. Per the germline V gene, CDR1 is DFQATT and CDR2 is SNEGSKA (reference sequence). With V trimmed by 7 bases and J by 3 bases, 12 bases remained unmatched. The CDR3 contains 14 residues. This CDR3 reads CSVRGPSGDYEQYF. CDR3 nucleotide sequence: TGCAGTGTCAGAGGGCCTAGCGGAGACTACGAGCAGTACTTC.

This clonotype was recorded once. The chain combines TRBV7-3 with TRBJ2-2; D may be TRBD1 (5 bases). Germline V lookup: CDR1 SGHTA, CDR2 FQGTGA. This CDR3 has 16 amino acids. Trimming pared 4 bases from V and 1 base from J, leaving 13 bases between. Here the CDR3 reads CASSSPGAGNTGELFF. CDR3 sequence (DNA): TGTGCCAGCAGCTCGCCTGGGGCAGGGAACACCGGGGAGCTGTTTTTT. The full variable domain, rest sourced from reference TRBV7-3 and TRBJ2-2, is GAGVSQTPSNKVTEKGKYVELRCDPISGHTALYWYRQSLGQGPEFLIYFQGTGAADDSGLPNDRFFAVRPEGSVSTLKIQRTERGDSAVYLCASSSPGAGNTGELFFGEGSRLTVL.

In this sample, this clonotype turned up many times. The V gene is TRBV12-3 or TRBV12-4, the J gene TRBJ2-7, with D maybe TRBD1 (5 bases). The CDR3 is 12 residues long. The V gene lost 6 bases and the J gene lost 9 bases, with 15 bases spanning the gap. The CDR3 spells CASSLDSFGQYF. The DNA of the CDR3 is TGTGCCAGCAGCCTTGACAGCTTCGGGCAGTACTTC.

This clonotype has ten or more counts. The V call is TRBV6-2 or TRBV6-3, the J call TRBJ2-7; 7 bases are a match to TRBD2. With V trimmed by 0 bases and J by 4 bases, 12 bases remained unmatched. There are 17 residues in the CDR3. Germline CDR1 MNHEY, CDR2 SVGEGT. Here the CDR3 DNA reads TGTGCCAGCAGTTACTCGTTCATTAGCGGGCGTGGGTACGAGCAGTACTTC. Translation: CASSYSFISGRGYEQYF.

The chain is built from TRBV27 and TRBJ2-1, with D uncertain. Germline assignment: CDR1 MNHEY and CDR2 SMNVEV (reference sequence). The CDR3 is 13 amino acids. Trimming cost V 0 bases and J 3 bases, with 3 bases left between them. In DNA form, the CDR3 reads TGTGCCAGCAGTTTATCGTACTACAATGAGCAGTTCTTC. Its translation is CASSLSYYNEQFF.

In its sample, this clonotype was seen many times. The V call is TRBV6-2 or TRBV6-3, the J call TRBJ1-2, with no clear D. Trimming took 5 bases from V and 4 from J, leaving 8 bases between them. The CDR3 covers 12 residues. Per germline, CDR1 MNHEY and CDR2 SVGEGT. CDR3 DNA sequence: TGTGCCAGCAGTCCGGACGCCTATGGCTACACCTTC. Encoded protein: CASSPDAYGYTF.

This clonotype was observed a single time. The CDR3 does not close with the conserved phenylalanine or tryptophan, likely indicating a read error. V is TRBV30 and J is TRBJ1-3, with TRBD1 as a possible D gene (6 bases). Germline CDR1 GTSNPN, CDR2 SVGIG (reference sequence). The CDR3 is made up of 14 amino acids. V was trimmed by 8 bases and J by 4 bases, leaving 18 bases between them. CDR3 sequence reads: CASSLLGAGNTIYP. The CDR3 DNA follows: TGTGCCAGTAGCCTTCTGGGGGCCGGAAACACCATATATCCT.

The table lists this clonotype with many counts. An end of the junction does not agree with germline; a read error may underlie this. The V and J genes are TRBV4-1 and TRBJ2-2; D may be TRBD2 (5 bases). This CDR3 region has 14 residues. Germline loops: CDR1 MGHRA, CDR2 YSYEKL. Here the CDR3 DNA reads TGCGCCAGCAGCCAAGACGCACGAACCGGGGAGCCGTTTTTT. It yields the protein CASSQDARTGEPFF.

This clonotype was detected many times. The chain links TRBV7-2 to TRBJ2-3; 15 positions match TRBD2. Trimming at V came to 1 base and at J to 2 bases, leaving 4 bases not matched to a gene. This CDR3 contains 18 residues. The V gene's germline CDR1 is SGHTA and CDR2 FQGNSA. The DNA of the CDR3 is TGTGCCAGCAGCTTAGGAGGACTAGCGGGGGGGCTCACAGATACGCAGTATTTT. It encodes CASSLGGLAGGLTDTQYF.

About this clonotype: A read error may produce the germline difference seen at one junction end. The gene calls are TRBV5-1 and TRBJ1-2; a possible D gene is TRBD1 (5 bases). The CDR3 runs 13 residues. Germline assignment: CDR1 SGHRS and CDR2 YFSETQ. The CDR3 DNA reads TGCGCCAGCAGCTTCGACAGATACTATGGCTACGCCTTC. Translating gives CASSFDRYYGYAF.

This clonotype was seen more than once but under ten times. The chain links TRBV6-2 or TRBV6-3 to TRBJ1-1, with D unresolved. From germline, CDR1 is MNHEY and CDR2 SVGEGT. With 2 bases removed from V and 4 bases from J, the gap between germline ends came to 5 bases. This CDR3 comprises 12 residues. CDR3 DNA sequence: TGTGCCAGCAGTTACGGGATCACTGAAGCTTTCTTT. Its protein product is CASSYGITEAFF.

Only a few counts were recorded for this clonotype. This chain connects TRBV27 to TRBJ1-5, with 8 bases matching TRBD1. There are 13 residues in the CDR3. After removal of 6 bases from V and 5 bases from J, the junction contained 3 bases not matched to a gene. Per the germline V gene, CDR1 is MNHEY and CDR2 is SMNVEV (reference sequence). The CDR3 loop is CASSLDRDQPQHF. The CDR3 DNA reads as TGTGCCAGCAGCCTGGACAGGGATCAGCCCCAGCATTTT.

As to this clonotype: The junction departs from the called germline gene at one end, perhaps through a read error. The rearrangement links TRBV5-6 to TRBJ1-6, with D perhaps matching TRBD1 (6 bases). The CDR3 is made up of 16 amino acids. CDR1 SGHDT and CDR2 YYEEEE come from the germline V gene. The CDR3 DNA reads TGTGCCAGCAGCTTGGCTTCAGCGACAGGTGATTCACCCCTCCATTTT. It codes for CASSLASATGDSPLHF. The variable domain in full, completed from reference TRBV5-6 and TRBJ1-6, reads DAGVTQSPTHLIKTRGQQVTLRCSPKSGHDTVSWYQQALGQGPQFIFQYYEEEERQRGNFPDRFSGHQFPNYSSELNVNALLLGDSALYLCASSLASATGDSPLHFGNGTRLTVT.

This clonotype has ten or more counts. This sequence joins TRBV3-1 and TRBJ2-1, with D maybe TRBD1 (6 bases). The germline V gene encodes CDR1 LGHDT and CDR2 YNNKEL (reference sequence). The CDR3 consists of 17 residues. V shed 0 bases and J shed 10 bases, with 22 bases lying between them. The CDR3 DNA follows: TGTGCCAGCAGCCAAGACCTGGACAGTTACCCTAATTTAGAGCAGTTCTTC. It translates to CASSQDLDSYPNLEQFF.

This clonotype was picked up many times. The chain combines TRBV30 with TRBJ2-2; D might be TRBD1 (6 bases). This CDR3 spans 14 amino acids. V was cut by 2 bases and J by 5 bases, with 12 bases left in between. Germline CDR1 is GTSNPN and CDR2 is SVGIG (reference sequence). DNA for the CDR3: TGTGCCTGGAGTAAAGGGGGAAGTACCGGGGAGCTGTTTTTT. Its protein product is CAWSKGGSTGELFF.

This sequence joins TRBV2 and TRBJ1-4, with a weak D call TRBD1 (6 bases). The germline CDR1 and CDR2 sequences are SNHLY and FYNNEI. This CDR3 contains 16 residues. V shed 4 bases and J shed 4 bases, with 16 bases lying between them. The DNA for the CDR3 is TGTGCCAGCAGTGTGGAGGGACACCTAAATAATGAAAAACTGTTTTTT. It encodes CASSVEGHLNNEKLFF.

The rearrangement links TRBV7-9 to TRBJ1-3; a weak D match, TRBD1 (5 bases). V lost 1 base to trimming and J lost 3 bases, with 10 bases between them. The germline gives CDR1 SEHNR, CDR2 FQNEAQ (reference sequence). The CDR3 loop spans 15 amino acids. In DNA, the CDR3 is TGTGCCAGCAGCTTAGTGCAGGGAGATGGAAACACCATATATTTT. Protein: CASSLVQGDGNTIYF.

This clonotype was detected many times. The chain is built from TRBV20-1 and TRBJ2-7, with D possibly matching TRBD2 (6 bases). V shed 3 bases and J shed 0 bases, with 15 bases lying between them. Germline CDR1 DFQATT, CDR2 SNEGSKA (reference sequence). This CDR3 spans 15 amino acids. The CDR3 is CSASLGGTFSYEQYF. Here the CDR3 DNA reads TGCAGTGCTAGCTTGGGCGGGACCTTCTCCTACGAGCAGTACTTC.

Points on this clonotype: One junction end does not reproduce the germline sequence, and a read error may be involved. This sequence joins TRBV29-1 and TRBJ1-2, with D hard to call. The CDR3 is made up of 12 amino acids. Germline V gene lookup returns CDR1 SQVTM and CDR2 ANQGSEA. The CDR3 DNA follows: TGCAGCTGGCATCTTCGTAACTATGGCTACGCCTTC. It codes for CSWHLRNYGYAF.

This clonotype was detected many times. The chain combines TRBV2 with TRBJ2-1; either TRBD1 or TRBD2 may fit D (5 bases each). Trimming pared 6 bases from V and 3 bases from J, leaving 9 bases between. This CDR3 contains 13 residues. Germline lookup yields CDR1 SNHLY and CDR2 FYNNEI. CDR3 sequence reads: CASRGTNYNEQFF. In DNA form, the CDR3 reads TGTGCCAGCAGGGGGACCAACTACAATGAGCAGTTCTTC. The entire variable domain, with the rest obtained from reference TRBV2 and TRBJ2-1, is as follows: EPEVTQTPSHQVTQMGQEVILRCVPISNHLYFYWYRQILGQKVEFLVSFYNNEISEKSEIFDDQFSVERPDGSNFTLKIRSTKLEDSAMYFCASRGTNYNEQFFGPGTRLTVL.

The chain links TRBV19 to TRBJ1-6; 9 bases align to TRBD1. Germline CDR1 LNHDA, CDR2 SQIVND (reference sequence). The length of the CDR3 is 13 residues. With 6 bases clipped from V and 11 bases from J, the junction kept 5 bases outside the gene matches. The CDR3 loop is CASRGQGSTPLHF. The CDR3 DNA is TGTGCCAGTAGGGGACAGGGCTCGACACCCCTCCACTTT.

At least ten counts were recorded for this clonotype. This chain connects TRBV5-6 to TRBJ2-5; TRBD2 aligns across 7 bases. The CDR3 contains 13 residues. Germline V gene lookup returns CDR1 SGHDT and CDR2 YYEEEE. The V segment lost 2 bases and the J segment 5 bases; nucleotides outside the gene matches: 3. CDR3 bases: TGTGCCAGCAGCTTCACTAGCGACGAGACCCAGTACTTC. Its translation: CASSFTSDETQYF.

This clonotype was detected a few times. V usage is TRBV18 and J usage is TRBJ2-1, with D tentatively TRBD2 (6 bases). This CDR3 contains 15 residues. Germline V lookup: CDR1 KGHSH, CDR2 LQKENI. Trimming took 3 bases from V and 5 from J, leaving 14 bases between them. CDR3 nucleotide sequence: TGTGCCAGCTCACCTGGGGCTAGCGCTGACAATGAGCAGTTCTTC. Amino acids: CASSPGASADNEQFF.

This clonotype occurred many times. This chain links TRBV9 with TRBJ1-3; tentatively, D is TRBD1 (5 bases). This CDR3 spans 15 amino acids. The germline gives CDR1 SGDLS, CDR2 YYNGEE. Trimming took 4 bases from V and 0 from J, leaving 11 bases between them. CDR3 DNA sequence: TGTGCCAGCAGCCCAAGACAGTCCTCTGGAAACACCATATATTTT. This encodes CASSPRQSSGNTIYF.

The CDR3 DNA sequence: TGTGCCTGGAGGAACACTGAAGCTTTCTTT. Translated, it gives CAWRNTEAFF. The chain carries TRBV30 and TRBJ1-1; unclear D gene. The CDR3 has 10 amino acids. Germline CDR1 GTSNPN, CDR2 SVGIG (reference sequence). The V end was cut by 3 bases, the J end by 1 base, with 0 bases between.

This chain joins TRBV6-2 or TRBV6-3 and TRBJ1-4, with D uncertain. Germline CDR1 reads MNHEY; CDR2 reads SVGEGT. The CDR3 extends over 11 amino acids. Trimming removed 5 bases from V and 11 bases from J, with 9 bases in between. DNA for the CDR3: TGTGCCAGCAGTACGACCGGGAAACTGTTTTTT. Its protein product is CASSTTGKLFF.